This TCR beta chain was obtained from a study of CD8 T cells in Susac syndrome. This CDR3 has 14 residues. The V gene's germline CDR1 is LGHDT and CDR2 YNNKEL (reference sequence). V shed 3 bases and J shed 5 bases, with 13 bases lying between them. As to this clonotype: Its antigen remains unknown.

RNA totalling roughly 0.45 to 1 ug underwent reverse transcription with random hexamers. TCR beta CDR3 was amplified by immunoSEQ covering 54 Vbeta and 13 Jbeta. Each CDR3 protein gets one entry after TCRdb re-called the immunoSEQ multiplex PCR reads with MiXCR. The sample lists under 550,000 distinct CDR3 sequences, approximately 85% seen once, with under 0.15% in the top ten. Study-wide results and caveats: In its TCR sequencing and HLA analysis, the study acknowledged that the number of individuals was relatively small.

TCR beta from blood CD8+ and CD4+ T cells was sequenced. The CD8+ and CD4+ T cells were negatively isolated, with the TEMRA cells enriched by FACS. The TCR was taken from a human donor with multiple sclerosis. The chain has TRBV3-1 and TRBJ1-2; D gene ambiguous. Sequenced input: CD8+ T cells from PBMCs. This CDR3 reads CASSHVFTAYGYTF. For the CDR3, the DNA is TGTGCCAGCAGCCATGTCTTTACAGCGTATGGCTACACCTTC.